This entry lists 21 T cell receptor beta chains sequenced from one sample in a study of shared clonotypes between healthy human individuals. Using immunoSEQ multiplex PCR, the repertoire was profiled, and TCRdb retains in-frame clones only, with some absent. The table has about 980,000 clones, 76% seen once. Sequenced sample: memory CD4+ T cells sorted from blood. Subset specified: CD45RA-negative fraction. All receptors derive from a man between 18 and 35 years old in good health.

The rearrangement uses TRBV12-5 and TRBJ2-7; D may be TRBD1 (5 bases). With 1 base removed from V and 4 bases from J, the gap between germline ends came to 11 bases. Germline V gene lookup returns CDR1 LGHNT and CDR2 FRNRAP. CDR3 length equals 14 residues. The CDR3, as DNA: TGTGCTAGTGGTTTGGGCGACAGTCCGTACGAGCAGTACTTC. Protein sequence: CASGLGDSPYEQYF. Supplemented by reference TRBV12-5 and TRBJ2-7, the full variable domain reads DARVTQTPRHKVTEMGQEVTMRCQPILGHNTVFWYRQTMMQGLELLAYFRNRAPLDDSGMPKDRFSAEMPDATLATLKIQPSEPRDSAVYFCASGLGDSPYEQYFGPGTRLTVT.

V is TRBV2 and J is TRBJ2-2; D gene ambiguous. The V end was cut by 4 bases, the J end by 0 bases, with 9 bases between. Germline lookup yields CDR1 SNHLY and CDR2 FYNNEI. This CDR3 comprises 15 residues. This CDR3 reads CASSVRQANTGELFF. In DNA, the CDR3 is TGTGCCAGCAGTGTACGGCAAGCGAACACCGGGGAGCTGTTTTTT.

The chain carries TRBV30 and TRBJ2-1; 10 nucleotides agree with TRBD2. Germline CDR1 and CDR2: GTSNPN and SVGIG (reference sequence). V shed 8 bases, J shed 5 bases, and the junction held 6 bases outside the gene matches. The CDR3 has 13 residues. CDR3 amino acids: CAGTSGNNNEQFF. CDR3 nucleotide sequence: TGTGCCGGAACTAGCGGGAATAACAATGAGCAGTTCTTC. Full variable domain (outside the CDR3, taken from reference TRBV30 and TRBJ2-1): SQTIHQWPATLVQPVGSPLSLECTVEGTSNPNLYWYRQAAGRGLQLLFYSVGIGQISSEVPQNLSASRPQDRQFILSSKKLLLSDSGFYLCAGTSGNNNEQFFGPGTRLTVL.

The chain employs TRBV7-3 and TRBJ2-1; D call uncertain. Germline V gene lookup returns CDR1 SGHTA and CDR2 FQGTGA. Trimming cost V 1 base and J 0 bases, with 10 bases left between them. This CDR3 is built from 16 residues. CDR3 DNA: TGTGCCAGCAGCTTAAATTCGGGCTTCTCCTACAATGAGCAGTTCTTC. Protein product: CASSLNSGFSYNEQFF.

The chain is built from TRBV5-6 and TRBJ1-3; tentatively, D is TRBD1 (6 bases). Germline CDR1 SGHDT, CDR2 YYEEEE. Trimming removed 4 bases at V and 8 bases at J, with 19 bases between. The CDR3 is 15 amino acids. The CDR3 DNA is TGTGCCAGCAGCCACTACTCGAGACAGGCTTACACCATATATTTT. Translation gives CASSHYSRQAYTIYF. Looking up the rest from reference TRBV5-6 and TRBJ1-3 gives the full variable domain: DAGVTQSPTHLIKTRGQQVTLRCSPKSGHDTVSWYQQALGQGPQFIFQYYEEEERQRGNFPDRFSGHQFPNYSSELNVNALLLGDSALYLCASSHYSRQAYTIYFGEGSWLTVV.

The V and J genes are TRBV27 and TRBJ1-1; 11 nucleotides align to TRBD1. With 6 bases clipped from V and 5 bases from J, the junction kept 8 bases outside the gene matches. Germline V gene lookup returns CDR1 MNHEY and CDR2 SMNVEV (reference sequence). This CDR3 region has 15 residues. CDR3 residues: CASSRTGQGGTEAFF. CDR3 in DNA: TGTGCCAGCAGCCGTACGGGACAGGGGGGGACTGAAGCTTTCTTT.

This clone was detected ten times or more. The chain couples TRBV2 to TRBJ1-2; TRBD1 matches at 8 bases. The ends lost 1 base at V and 6 bases at J; junction bases unmatched: 4. Germline V gives CDR1 SNHLY, CDR2 FYNNEI. The CDR3 totals 14 residues. The CDR3 loop is CASSEGQGANGYTF. CDR3 DNA: TGTGCCAGCAGTGAAGGGCAGGGGGCTAATGGCTACACCTTC.

The chain uses TRBV10-2 and TRBJ1-2, with TRBD1 matching over 7 bases. Looked up from germline, CDR1 is WSHSY and CDR2 is SAAADI. Trimming removed 7 bases from V and 6 bases from J; junction bases left unmatched: 8. The CDR3 has 13 amino acids. The CDR3 reads CASTIDREHGYTF. The DNA of the CDR3 is TGCGCCAGCACCATTGACAGGGAGCATGGCTACACCTTC.

This clone was counted once. The V gene is TRBV9, the J gene TRBJ1-1; no clear D gene. Germline CDR1 and CDR2: SGDLS and YYNGEE. The CDR3 is made up of 13 amino acids. Trimming pared 3 bases from V and 7 bases from J, leaving 13 bases between. CDR3 DNA sequence: TGTGCCAGCAGCGCCTTACCCGCGGGTGAAGCTTTCTTT. Residues: CASSALPAGEAFF. Full variable domain (rest looked up from reference TRBV9 and TRBJ1-1): DSGVTQTPKHLITATGQRVTLRCSPRSGDLSVYWYQQSLDQGLQFLIQYYNGEERAKGNILERFSAQQFPDLHSELNLSSLELGDSALYFCASSALPAGEAFFGQGTRLTVV.

The chain carries TRBV7-3 and TRBJ2-3; 9 nucleotides align to TRBD2. This CDR3 spans 11 amino acids. The junction had 5 bases not matched to a gene; V was cut back by 5 bases and J by 14 bases. In germline, CDR1 is SGHTA, CDR2 FQGTGA. CDR3 residues: CASSPGTSLYF. DNA for the CDR3: TGTGCCAGCAGCCCCGGGACTAGCCTGTATTTT.

Note on this clone: Its ends do not fully match the called genes, so a read error is possible. This CDR3 reads CASSPRGGVETQYF. The CDR3 region has the DNA TGTGCTAGCAGCCCGAGGGGCGGGGTGGAGACCCAGTACTTC. The chain links TRBV7-7 to TRBJ2-5; D might be TRBD2 (6 bases). The CDR3 runs to 14 residues. Germline V CDR1 and CDR2: SSHAT, FNYEAQ (reference sequence).

The CDR3 region is CASSDLQGDTQYF. The CDR3 DNA sequence: TGTGCCAGCTCAGATCTACAGGGAGATACGCAGTATTTT. The chain links TRBV18 to TRBJ2-3, with D perhaps TRBD1 (6 bases). The germline CDR1 and CDR2 sequences are KGHSH and LQKENI. V lost 5 bases and J 5 bases, leaving 11 bases between the germline ends. The CDR3 contains 13 residues.

This clone showed up just a few times. The chain employs TRBV15 and TRBJ2-2; 9 bases map to TRBD2. The germline CDR1 and CDR2 sequences are LNHNV and YYDKDF (reference sequence). The CDR3 is 14 amino acids. V was pared by 1 base and J by 7 bases, with 1 base of the junction left unmatched. CDR3 amino acids: CATSRVAGDGELFF. The CDR3 DNA follows: TGTGCCACCAGCAGAGTAGCGGGGGACGGGGAGCTGTTTTTT.

The gene calls are TRBV7-9 and TRBJ2-2; D remains ambiguous. This CDR3 comprises 14 residues. From germline, CDR1 is SEHNR and CDR2 FQNEAQ (reference sequence). Deletions cut 0 bases from V and 3 bases from J, with 5 bases between. The CDR3 loop is CASSLASDTGELFF. DNA of the CDR3: TGTGCCAGCAGCTTAGCCTCGGACACCGGGGAGCTGTTTTTT.

The chain carries TRBV7-2 and TRBJ2-7, with TRBD2 matching over 9 bases. CDR3 length: 15 amino acids. V shed 1 base, J shed 3 bases, and the junction held 4 bases outside the gene matches. CDR1 and CDR2 from the germline V gene are SGHTA and FQGNSA. The CDR3 DNA reads as TGTGCCAGCAGCTTAGTCGGTAGCGGGAGCTACGAGCAGTACTTC. This codes for CASSLVGSGSYEQYF.

This chain joins TRBV5-4 and TRBJ1-4; D is unclear. The CDR3 is 14 residues long. Germline CDR1 and CDR2: SGHNT and YYREEE (reference sequence). Trimming removed 3 bases at V and 9 bases at J, with 15 bases between. This chain's CDR3 is CASSSWGTEKKLFF. The CDR3 nucleotides are TGTGCCAGCAGCTCCTGGGGTACGGAGAAAAAACTGTTTTTT.

The gene calls are TRBV9 and TRBJ2-1; 12 nucleotides align to TRBD2. Losses at the gene ends were 0 bases for V and 7 bases for J; bases not matched to a gene: 11. Germline-derived CDR1 and CDR2 are SGDLS and YYNGEE. The CDR3 consists of 18 residues. CDR3 sequence (DNA): TGTGCCAGCAGCGTAGGGCTAGCGGGAGGGCGTAGGCTAAATGAGCAGTTCTTC. Encoded protein: CASSVGLAGGRRLNEQFF.

This sequence joins TRBV7-8 and TRBJ2-1; D unresolved. V lost 5 bases, J lost 12 bases, and 11 bases lay in between. Per the germline V gene, CDR1 is SGHVS and CDR2 is FQNEAQ. CDR3 length: 11 residues. The CDR3 sequence is CASSASAGQFF. For the CDR3, the DNA is TGTGCCAGCAGCGCCAGCGCAGGGCAGTTCTTC. Supplemented by reference TRBV7-8 and TRBJ2-1, the full variable domain reads GAGVSQSPRYKVAKRGQDVALRCDPISGHVSLFWYQQALGQGPEFLTYFQNEAQLDKSGLPSDRFFAERPEGSVSTLKIQRTQQEDSAVYLCASSASAGQFFGPGTRLTVL.

The V call is TRBV10-3, the J call TRBJ2-2; the D is unclear. Looked up from germline, CDR1 is ENHRY and CDR2 is SYGVKD. Deletions cut 6 bases from V and 0 bases from J, with 5 bases between. The CDR3 has 13 amino acids. The CDR3 is CAIRLTNTGELFF. The CDR3 bases are TGTGCCATCAGACTAACGAACACCGGGGAGCTGTTTTTT.

In this sample, this clone turned up once. The chain couples TRBV30 to TRBJ2-7; 8 nucleotides align to TRBD1. Unmatched junction bases numbered 3, after V lost 3 bases and J lost 2 bases. The CDR3 is 13 residues long. Germline-derived CDR1 and CDR2 are GTSNPN and SVGIG (reference sequence). CDR3 residues: CAWSSQGAYEQYF. In nucleotides, the CDR3 is TGTGCCTGGAGCTCACAGGGGGCCTACGAGCAGTACTTC.

The V gene is TRBV18, the J gene TRBJ1-2; no clear D gene. V was clipped by 1 base and J by 4 bases, with 10 bases between them. This CDR3 spans 14 amino acids. Germline CDR1 is KGHSH and CDR2 is LQKENI. The CDR3 loop is CASSPRSEIYGYTF. Written as DNA, the CDR3 is TGTGCCAGCTCACCACGGTCCGAGATCTATGGCTACACCTTC.